These 9 T cell receptor beta chains were sequenced from one sample in a study of T-cell reconstitution after alpha-beta-depleted transplantation in children. The TCRbeta library was prepared with unique molecular identifiers. MiXCR, applied by TCRdb to the PCR reads, yields one record per CDR3 protein. Here the sample spans about 240,000 distinct CDR3 sequences, about 11% being singletons. Here the sequenced sample was PBMCs from the stem cell graft donor, taken from the stem cell graft. The receptor set was obtained from a human donor who donated a stem cell graft to a child with acute lymphoblastic leukemia.

This clonotype was picked up a small number of times. The gene calls are TRBV6-2 or TRBV6-3 and TRBJ2-6; no reliable D call. Germline V CDR1 and CDR2: MNHEY, SVGEGT. Deletions cut 2 bases from V and 2 bases from J, with 7 bases between. The CDR3 is 15 amino acids. CDR3 protein: CASSYLRAGANVLTF. The CDR3 region has the DNA TGTGCCAGCAGTTACCTCCGCGCTGGGGCCAACGTCCTGACTTTC.

The rearrangement uses TRBV4-3 and TRBJ1-2, with TRBD1 matching over 8 bases. Germline V gene data show CDR1 as LGHNA and CDR2 as YSLEER. This CDR3 contains 15 residues. The junction had 10 bases not matched to a gene; V was cut back by 6 bases and J by 4 bases. In nucleotides, the CDR3 is TGCGCCAGCAGTGACGGGACAGGTACTATCTATGGCTACACCTTC. This gives the protein CASSDGTGTIYGYTF.

This clonotype was seen many times. The chain joins TRBV10-3 to TRBJ1-2; 8 bases agree with TRBD1. CDR1 is ENHRY and CDR2 is SYGVKD in the germline V gene. The CDR3 is 14 amino acids. V shed 2 bases, J shed 4 bases, and the junction held 3 bases outside the gene matches. The CDR3 DNA sequence: TGTGCCATCAGTGAGGGACAGGGCTCCTATGGCTACACCTTC. Its translation: CAISEGQGSYGYTF.

The chain joins TRBV5-8 to TRBJ2-1, with 8 bases identical to TRBD1. J was trimmed by 8 bases and V by 4 bases; bases with no gene match: 11. The length of the CDR3 is 15 residues. Looked up from germline, CDR1 is SGHTS and CDR2 is YDEGEE. The CDR3 DNA reads as TGTGCCAGCAGCCCGGACAGGGTTGTATACCATGAGCAGTTCTTC. Encoded protein: CASSPDRVVYHEQFF.

V usage is TRBV6-2 or TRBV6-3 and J usage is TRBJ1-2; D possibly corresponds to TRBD1 (6 bases). The V and J ends lost 0 bases and 0 bases respectively, with 14 bases between them. The length of the CDR3 is 17 residues. Germline lookup yields CDR1 MNHEY and CDR2 SVGEGT. As DNA, the CDR3 is TGTGCCAGCAGTTACTCGGGTAGACAGGCGGCTAACTATGGCTACACCTTC. Its protein product is CASSYSGRQAANYGYTF.

The V and J genes are TRBV5-4 and TRBJ1-3; TRBD1 agrees at 8 bases. The CDR3 totals 15 residues. The germline gives CDR1 SGHNT, CDR2 YYREEE (reference sequence). Germline trimming cut 4 bases from V and 4 bases from J; bases unmatched to any gene: 7. CDR3 bases: TGTGCCAGCAGCCCTGGACAGGGTCGCGGAAACACCATATATTTT. Its translation is CASSPGQGRGNTIYF. The entire variable domain, with the rest obtained from reference TRBV5-4 and TRBJ1-3, is as follows: ETGVTQSPTHLIKTRGQQVTLRCSSQSGHNTVSWYQQALGQGPQFIFQYYREEENGRGNFPPRFSGLQFPNYSSELNVNALELDDSALYLCASSPGQGRGNTIYFGEGSWLTVV.

This clonotype was counted many times. The CDR3 DNA follows: TGCGCCAGCAGCAGCACAGGGGCTAGCAATCAGCCCCAGCATTTT. Its protein product is CASSSTGASNQPQHF. The gene calls are TRBV5-1 and TRBJ1-5; TRBD1 matches 7 bases. This CDR3 contains 15 residues. Losses at the gene ends were 4 bases for V and 0 bases for J; bases not matched to a gene: 4. Germline values: CDR1 SGHRS, CDR2 YFSETQ.

There are many counts of this clonotype. J is TRBJ2-7 and V is TRBV4-3, with 10 nucleotides matching TRBD2. The junction had 7 bases not matched to a gene; V was cut back by 2 bases and J by 6 bases. The CDR3 loop spans 15 amino acids. Per germline, CDR1 LGHNA and CDR2 YSLEER. The CDR3 loop is CASSQIASGSSEQYF. The CDR3 coding sequence is TGCGCCAGCAGCCAAATCGCTAGCGGGAGTAGCGAGCAGTACTTC.

This chain uses TRBV19 with TRBJ2-6; no reliable D call. Trimming left V 6 bases short and J 0 bases short, with 12 bases between. The germline V gene has CDR1 LNHDA and CDR2 SQIVND (reference sequence). This CDR3 comprises 16 residues. In DNA, the CDR3 is TGTGCCAGTAGCCAAGCCCCTTACTCTGGGGCCAACGTCCTGACTTTC. Amino acids: CASSQAPYSGANVLTF.